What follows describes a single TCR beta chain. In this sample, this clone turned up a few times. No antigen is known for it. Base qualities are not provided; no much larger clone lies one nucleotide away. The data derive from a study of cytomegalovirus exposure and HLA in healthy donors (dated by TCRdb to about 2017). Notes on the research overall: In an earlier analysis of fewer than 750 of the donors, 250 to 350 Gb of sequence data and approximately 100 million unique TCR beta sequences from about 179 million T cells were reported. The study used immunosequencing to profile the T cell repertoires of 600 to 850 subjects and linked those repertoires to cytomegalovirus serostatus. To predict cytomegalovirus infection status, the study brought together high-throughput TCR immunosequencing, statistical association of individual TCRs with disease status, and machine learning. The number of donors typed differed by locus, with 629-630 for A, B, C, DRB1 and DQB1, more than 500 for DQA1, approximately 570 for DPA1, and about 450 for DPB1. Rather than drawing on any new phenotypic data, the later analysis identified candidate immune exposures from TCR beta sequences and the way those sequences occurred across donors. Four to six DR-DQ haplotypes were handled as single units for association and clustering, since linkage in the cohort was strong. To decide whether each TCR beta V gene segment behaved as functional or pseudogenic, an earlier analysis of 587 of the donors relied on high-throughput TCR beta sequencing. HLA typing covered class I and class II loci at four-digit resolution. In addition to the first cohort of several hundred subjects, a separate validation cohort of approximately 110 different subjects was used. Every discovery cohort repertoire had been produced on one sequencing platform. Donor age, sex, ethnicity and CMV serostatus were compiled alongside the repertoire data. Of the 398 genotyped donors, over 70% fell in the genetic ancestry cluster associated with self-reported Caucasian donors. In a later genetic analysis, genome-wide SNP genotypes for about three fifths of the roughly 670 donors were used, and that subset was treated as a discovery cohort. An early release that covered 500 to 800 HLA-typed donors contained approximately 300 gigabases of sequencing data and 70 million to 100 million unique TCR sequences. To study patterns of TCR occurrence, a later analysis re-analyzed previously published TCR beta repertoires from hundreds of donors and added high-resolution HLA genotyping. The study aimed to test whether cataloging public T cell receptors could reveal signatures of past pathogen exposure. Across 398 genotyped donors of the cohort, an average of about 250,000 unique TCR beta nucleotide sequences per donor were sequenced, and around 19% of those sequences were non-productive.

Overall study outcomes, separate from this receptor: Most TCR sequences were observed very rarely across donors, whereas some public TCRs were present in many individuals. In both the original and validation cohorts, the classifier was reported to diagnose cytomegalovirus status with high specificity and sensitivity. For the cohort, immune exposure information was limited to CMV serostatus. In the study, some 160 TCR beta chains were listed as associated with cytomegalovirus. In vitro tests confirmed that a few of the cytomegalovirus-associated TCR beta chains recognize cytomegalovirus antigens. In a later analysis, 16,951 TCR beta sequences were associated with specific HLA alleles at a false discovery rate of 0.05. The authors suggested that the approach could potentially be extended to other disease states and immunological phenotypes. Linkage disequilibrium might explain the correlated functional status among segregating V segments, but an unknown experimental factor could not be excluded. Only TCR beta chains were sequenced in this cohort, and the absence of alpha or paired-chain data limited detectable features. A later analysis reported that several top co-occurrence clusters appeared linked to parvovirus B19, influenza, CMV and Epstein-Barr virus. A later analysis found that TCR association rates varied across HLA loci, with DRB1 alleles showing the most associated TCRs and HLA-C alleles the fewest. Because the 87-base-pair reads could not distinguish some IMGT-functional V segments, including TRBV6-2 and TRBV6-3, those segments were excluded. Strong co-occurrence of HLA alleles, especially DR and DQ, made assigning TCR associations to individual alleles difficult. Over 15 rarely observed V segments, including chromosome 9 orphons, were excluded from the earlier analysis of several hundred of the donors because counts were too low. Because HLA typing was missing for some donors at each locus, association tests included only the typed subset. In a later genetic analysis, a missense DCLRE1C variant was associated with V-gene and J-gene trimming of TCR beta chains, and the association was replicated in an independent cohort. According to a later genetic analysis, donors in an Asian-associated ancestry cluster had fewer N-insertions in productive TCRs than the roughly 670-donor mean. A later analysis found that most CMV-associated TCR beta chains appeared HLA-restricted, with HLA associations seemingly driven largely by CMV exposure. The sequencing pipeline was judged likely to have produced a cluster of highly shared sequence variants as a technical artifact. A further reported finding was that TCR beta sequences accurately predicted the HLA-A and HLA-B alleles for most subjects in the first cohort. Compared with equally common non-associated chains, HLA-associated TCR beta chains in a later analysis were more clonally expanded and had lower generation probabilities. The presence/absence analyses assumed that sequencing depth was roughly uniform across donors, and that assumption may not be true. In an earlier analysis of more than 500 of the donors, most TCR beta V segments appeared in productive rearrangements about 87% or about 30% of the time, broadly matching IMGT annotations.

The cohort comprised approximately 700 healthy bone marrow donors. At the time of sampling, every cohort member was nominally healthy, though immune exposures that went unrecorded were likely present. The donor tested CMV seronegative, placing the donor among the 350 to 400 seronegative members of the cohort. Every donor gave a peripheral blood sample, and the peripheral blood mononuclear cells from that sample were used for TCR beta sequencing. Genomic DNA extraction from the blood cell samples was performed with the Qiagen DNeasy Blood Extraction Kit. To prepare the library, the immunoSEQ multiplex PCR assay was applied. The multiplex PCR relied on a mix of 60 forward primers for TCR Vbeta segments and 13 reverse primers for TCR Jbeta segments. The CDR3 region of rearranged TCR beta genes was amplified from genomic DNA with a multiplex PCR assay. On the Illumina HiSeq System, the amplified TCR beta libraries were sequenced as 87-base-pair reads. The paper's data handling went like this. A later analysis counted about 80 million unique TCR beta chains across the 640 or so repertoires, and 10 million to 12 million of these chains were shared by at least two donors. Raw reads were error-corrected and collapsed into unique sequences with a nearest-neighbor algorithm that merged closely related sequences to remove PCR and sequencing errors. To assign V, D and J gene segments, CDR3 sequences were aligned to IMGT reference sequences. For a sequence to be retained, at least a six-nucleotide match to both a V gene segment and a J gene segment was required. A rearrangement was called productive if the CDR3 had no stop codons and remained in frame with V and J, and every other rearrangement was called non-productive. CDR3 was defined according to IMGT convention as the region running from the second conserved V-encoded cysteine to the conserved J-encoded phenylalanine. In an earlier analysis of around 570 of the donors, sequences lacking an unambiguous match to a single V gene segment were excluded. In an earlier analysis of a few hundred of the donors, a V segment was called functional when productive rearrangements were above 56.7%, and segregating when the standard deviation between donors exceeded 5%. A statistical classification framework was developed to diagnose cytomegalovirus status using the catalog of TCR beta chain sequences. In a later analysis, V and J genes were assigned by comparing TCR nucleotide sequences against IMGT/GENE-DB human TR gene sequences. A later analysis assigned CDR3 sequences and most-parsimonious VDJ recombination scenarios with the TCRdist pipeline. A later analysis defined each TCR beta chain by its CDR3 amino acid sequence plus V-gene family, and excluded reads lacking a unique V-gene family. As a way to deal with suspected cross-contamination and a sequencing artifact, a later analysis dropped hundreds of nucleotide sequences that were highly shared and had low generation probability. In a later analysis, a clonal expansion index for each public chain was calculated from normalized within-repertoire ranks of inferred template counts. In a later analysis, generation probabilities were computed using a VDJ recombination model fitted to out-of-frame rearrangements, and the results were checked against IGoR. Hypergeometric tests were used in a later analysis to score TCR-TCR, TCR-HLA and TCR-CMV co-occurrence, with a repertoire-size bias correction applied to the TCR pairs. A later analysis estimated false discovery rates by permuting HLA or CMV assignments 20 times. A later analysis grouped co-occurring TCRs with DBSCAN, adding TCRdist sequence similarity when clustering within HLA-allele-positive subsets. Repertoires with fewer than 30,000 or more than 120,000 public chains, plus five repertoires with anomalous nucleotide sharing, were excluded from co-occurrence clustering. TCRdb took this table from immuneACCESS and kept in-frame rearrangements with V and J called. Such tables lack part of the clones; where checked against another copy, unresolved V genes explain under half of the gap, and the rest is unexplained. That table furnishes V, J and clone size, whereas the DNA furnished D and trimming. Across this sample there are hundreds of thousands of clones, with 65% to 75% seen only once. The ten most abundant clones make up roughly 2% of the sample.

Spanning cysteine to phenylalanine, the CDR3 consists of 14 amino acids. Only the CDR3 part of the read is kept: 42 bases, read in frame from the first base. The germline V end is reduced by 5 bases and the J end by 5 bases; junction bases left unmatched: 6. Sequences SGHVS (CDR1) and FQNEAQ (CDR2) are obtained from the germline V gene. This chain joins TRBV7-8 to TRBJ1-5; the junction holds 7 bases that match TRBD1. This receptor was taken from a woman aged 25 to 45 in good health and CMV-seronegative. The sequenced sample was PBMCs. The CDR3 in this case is CASSRDRADQPQHF. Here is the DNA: TGTGCCAGCAGCCGCGACAGGGCGGATCAGCCCCAGCATTTT.